This T cell receptor (beta chain) emerged from a study of cytomegalovirus exposure and HLA in healthy donors. Study background: An analysis done earlier identified about 120 million unique TCR beta sequences from around 180 million T cells.

With 60 Vbeta and 13 Jbeta primers, the PCR was carried out. Per the original methods: Later analysis identified roughly 84 million unique TCR beta chains, around 10 million shared. The table came from immunoSEQ multiplex PCR; TCRdb's copy has only in-frame clones and leaves some out. V and J calls and clone size are given by that table; D and trimming were obtained from the DNA. This table holds just over 200,000 clones, approximately 80% found once. As concerns this clone: Antigen specificity is unknown.

The germline V gene has CDR1 MNHEY and CDR2 SVGAGI. The CDR3 is 12 amino acids. Trimming removed 8 bases from V and 4 bases from J, with 9 bases in between. Study outcomes and limitations: It was approximately 150 TCR beta chains that were listed as cytomegalovirus-associated. One later analysis reportedly identified an Asian-associated ancestry cluster that showed fewer N-insertions than the approximately 710-donor mean.

Source material: PBMCs. The chain couples TRBV6-5 to TRBJ2-1, with D possibly matching TRBD2 (5 bases). The receptor's source is a man aged 45-65 years in good health and CMV-seronegative. CDR3 region: CASARGYNEQFF. The CDR3 coding sequence is TGTGCCAGCGCCCGGGGTTACAATGAGCAGTTCTTC.